A single sample is the source of the 24 T cell receptor beta chains below, sequenced in a study of T cell responses to AZD1222 COVID-19 vaccine. TCRdb's table, derived via immunoSEQ multiplex PCR, lists solely in-frame clones and lacks some. The sample lists more than 100,000 clones, 92% occurring once. Material: peripheral blood, obtained 28 days after the second AZD1222 dose. The origin of the receptors is an adult who received the AZD1222 COVID-19 vaccine.

The chain is built from TRBV2 and TRBJ1-2; D call uncertain. The CDR3 has 13 residues. V was trimmed by 7 bases and J by 3 bases, leaving 12 bases between them. Germline CDR1 and CDR2: SNHLY and FYNNEI. CDR3 loop: CASTTSIDYGYTF. CDR3 bases: TGTGCCAGCACTACGAGCATCGACTATGGCTACACCTTC.

This sequence joins TRBV4-1 and TRBJ1-2; 12 nucleotides line up with TRBD1. CDR1 is MGHRA and CDR2 is YSYEKL in the germline V gene. The CDR3 is 17 residues long. V was pared by 0 bases and J by 8 bases, with 10 bases of the junction left unmatched. CDR3 DNA: TGCGCCAGCAGCCAAGATCGTGGGACAGGGGGCGCCCGGGGCTACACCTTC. Residues: CASSQDRGTGGARGYTF.

The rearrangement uses TRBV29-1 and TRBJ2-5; D remains unclear. The CDR3 is made up of 14 amino acids. Germline V gene sequence: CDR1 SQVTM, CDR2 ANQGSEA. V was cut by 6 bases and J by 1 base, with 15 bases left in between. The CDR3, as DNA: TGCAGCGTGGGATCCGGACGGATCCAAGAGACCCAGTACTTC. It codes for CSVGSGRIQETQYF. Looking up the rest from reference TRBV29-1 and TRBJ2-5 gives the full variable domain: SAVISQKPSRDICQRGTSLTIQCQVDSQVTMMFWYRQQPGQSLTLIATANQGSEATYESGFVIDKFPISRPNLTFSTLTVSNMSPEDSSIYLCSVGSGRIQETQYFGPGTRLLVL.

This rearrangement joins TRBV19 to TRBJ1-2; 7 bases match TRBD1. Germline CDR1 LNHDA, CDR2 SQIVND (reference sequence). V shed 3 bases and J 2 bases; nucleotides not matched to a gene: 15. The CDR3 is made up of 18 amino acids. The CDR3 sequence: CASSMSDRVGRRNYGYTF. The CDR3 DNA sequence: TGTGCCAGTAGTATGAGCGACAGGGTGGGTAGACGGAACTATGGCTACACCTTC.

The gene calls are TRBV5-4 and TRBJ1-2; TRBD1 is a possible D gene (6 bases). Trimming removed 4 bases from V and 7 bases from J, with 29 bases in between. The CDR3 loop spans 18 amino acids. Per germline, CDR1 SGHNT and CDR2 YYREEE (reference sequence). The CDR3 region has the DNA TGTGCCAGCAGCCCTCAAGGGGGGGCGGGGCCGACACGGGCTGGCTACACCTTC. Translation: CASSPQGGAGPTRAGYTF.

This clone was recorded a few times. The V and J genes are TRBV5-1 and TRBJ2-3, with D unresolved. The V end lost 4 bases, the J end lost 0 bases, and 12 bases lay between the germline ends. CDR1 is SGHRS, CDR2 YFSETQ, per germline. The CDR3 is made up of 15 amino acids. DNA for the CDR3: TGCGCCAGCAGCCCGGCCGGCGATAGCACAGATACGCAGTATTTT. Its translation is CASSPAGDSTDTQYF.

A single count supports this clone. This chain connects TRBV6-5 to TRBJ2-1; D may be TRBD1 (6 bases). Germline V CDR1 and CDR2: MNHEY, SVGAGI. Trimming left V 5 bases short and J 4 bases short, with 9 bases between. The CDR3 is made up of 13 amino acids. DNA for the CDR3: TGTGCCAGCAGTAGGACAGAGTACAATGAGCAGTTCTTC. It codes for CASSRTEYNEQFF.

The chain combines TRBV3-1 (or the pseudogene TRBV3-2) with TRBJ1-3; D uncertain. The germline V gene has CDR1 LGHDT and CDR2 YNNKEL (reference sequence). The CDR3 is 15 residues long. V dropped 0 bases and J dropped 0 bases, with 6 bases sitting between them. CDR3 nucleotide sequence: TGTGCCAGCAGCCAAGAAAGGAACTCTGGAAACACCATATATTTT. Translation gives CASSQERNSGNTIYF.

The chain joins TRBV7-8 to TRBJ2-1; the D is unclear. V was shortened by 8 bases and J by 5 bases, with 16 bases between the two germline ends. The CDR3 consists of 14 residues. CDR1 is SGHVS and CDR2 is FQNEAQ in the germline V gene. The DNA of the CDR3 is TGTGCCAGCCAAGCGAGCCCTGGGCACAATGAGCAGTTCTTC. Residues: CASQASPGHNEQFF.

The rearrangement links TRBV5-5 to TRBJ1-5; no reliable D call. The CDR3 runs 15 residues. Per germline, CDR1 SGHKS and CDR2 YYEKEE (reference sequence). Trimming removed 2 bases at V and 2 bases at J, with 11 bases between. CDR3: CASSFEGSGNQPQHF. CDR3 coding DNA: TGTGCCAGCAGCTTCGAAGGATCGGGCAATCAGCCCCAGCATTTT.

This clone was detected once. The V gene is TRBV6-2 or TRBV6-3, the J gene TRBJ2-7; D unclear. There are 15 residues in the CDR3. Looked up from germline, CDR1 is MNHEY and CDR2 is SVGEGT. Trimming shortened V by 6 bases and J by 0 bases, and 15 bases separated the two germline ends. The DNA for the CDR3 is TGTGCCAGCAGCCAACACAGCCTGAGCTCCTACGAGCAGTACTTC. Translated: CASSQHSLSSYEQYF.

The chain joins TRBV5-4 to TRBJ2-1, with D maybe TRBD1 (5 bases). Per the germline V gene, CDR1 is SGHNT and CDR2 is YYREEE (reference sequence). Trimming took 2 bases from V and 8 from J, leaving 23 bases between them. The CDR3 covers 17 residues. CDR3 in amino acids: CASSLGFRGPLGDEQFF. The CDR3 nucleotides read TGTGCCAGCAGCTTAGGCTTTCGAGGACCCCTAGGGGATGAGCAGTTCTTC. Variable domain in full (rest from reference TRBV5-4 and TRBJ2-1): ETGVTQSPTHLIKTRGQQVTLRCSSQSGHNTVSWYQQALGQGPQFIFQYYREEENGRGNFPPRFSGLQFPNYSSELNVNALELDDSALYLCASSLGFRGPLGDEQFFGPGTRLTVL.

This clone was counted a single time. The chain joins TRBV11-3 to TRBJ2-3; a weak D match, TRBD1 (5 bases). The CDR3 runs 13 residues. CDR1 and CDR2 (germline): SGHNT, YENEEA. V gave up 8 bases and J gave up 5 bases, with 14 bases separating them. CDR3 amino acids: CASGPGMGDTQYF. The CDR3 region has the DNA TGTGCCAGCGGGCCAGGGATGGGAGATACGCAGTATTTT.

This chain connects TRBV28 to TRBJ2-1, with unresolved D. Germline V gene lookup returns CDR1 MDHEN and CDR2 SYDVKM. The V and J ends lost 3 bases and 8 bases respectively, with 5 bases between them. The CDR3 is 11 residues long. The CDR3: CASSLGDEQFF. CDR3 DNA sequence: TGTGCCAGCAGTTTGGGCGATGAGCAGTTCTTC.

The chain uses TRBV5-5 and TRBJ1-1; D remains ambiguous. CDR1 and CDR2 (germline): SGHKS, YYEKEE (reference sequence). With 0 bases removed from V and 11 bases from J, the gap between germline ends came to 8 bases. The length of the CDR3 is 11 residues. The CDR3 here is CASSLGPGAFF. The CDR3 DNA sequence: TGTGCCAGCAGCTTGGGTCCCGGGGCTTTCTTT.

The gene calls are TRBV5-1 and TRBJ1-6, with D tentatively TRBD1 (6 bases). V was clipped by 6 bases and J by 10 bases, with 20 bases between them. The CDR3 consists of 15 residues. The germline gives CDR1 SGHRS, CDR2 YFSETQ. The CDR3 loop is CASTLTGRQESPLHF. CDR3 nucleotide sequence: TGCGCCAGCACCTTAACTGGGAGACAGGAGTCACCCCTCCACTTT.

The rearrangement joins TRBV7-9 to TRBJ2-5, with TRBD2 as a possible D gene (9 bases). The CDR3 has 17 amino acids. CDR1 and CDR2 (germline): SEHNR, FQNEAQ (reference sequence). The V end was cut by 5 bases, the J end by 5 bases, with 24 bases between. The CDR3 DNA reads as TGTGCCAGCAGCCCAGGGGGCGCTAGCGGGGCTGGGGAGACCCAGTACTTC. This sequence encodes CASSPGGASGAGETQYF.

This sequence joins TRBV7-9 and TRBJ1-5; the match to TRBD1 covers 8 bases. This CDR3 comprises 18 residues. CDR1 and CDR2 (germline): SEHNR, FQNEAQ (reference sequence). After removal of 0 bases from V and 0 bases from J, the junction contained 7 bases not matched to a gene. CDR3 sequence (DNA): TGTGCCAGCAGCTTAGCCGGGACAGGCAAGTATAGCAATCAGCCCCAGCATTTT. Translation: CASSLAGTGKYSNQPQHF.

The rearrangement links TRBV2 to TRBJ2-2; D is perhaps TRBD2 (6 bases). This CDR3 is built from 15 residues. V was clipped by 5 bases and J by 0 bases, with 10 bases between them. CDR1 and CDR2 (germline): SNHLY, FYNNEI. DNA for the CDR3: TGTGCCAGCAGTTTTCGGGGGTCGAACACCGGGGAGCTGTTTTTT. Translation: CASSFRGSNTGELFF.

V gene TRBV2 combines with J gene TRBJ2-1; 11 bases are a match to TRBD2. Trimming cost V 6 bases and J 2 bases; bases outside gene matches: 3. The CDR3 is made up of 15 amino acids. Germline CDR1 and CDR2: SNHLY and FYNNEI. CDR3 sequence reads: CASRTTSGAYNEQFF. CDR3 nucleotides: TGTGCCAGCAGGACGACTAGCGGGGCCTACAATGAGCAGTTCTTC.

The chain combines TRBV5-1 with TRBJ2-4; 13 bases map to TRBD2. The V gene end was trimmed by 4 bases and the J gene end by 2 bases; junction bases not matched to a gene: 18. CDR1 SGHRS and CDR2 YFSETQ come from the germline V gene. The CDR3 is 21 residues long. CDR3 in DNA: TGCGCCAGCAGCCCCTGGTACCGGGGGATGACTAGCGGGAGGACCAAAAACATTCAGTACTTC. Its protein is CASSPWYRGMTSGRTKNIQYF.

This rearrangement joins TRBV5-4 to TRBJ1-1; D not resolved. Germline assignment: CDR1 SGHNT and CDR2 YYREEE (reference sequence). Trimming shortened V by 4 bases and J by 0 bases, and 16 bases separated the two germline ends. The CDR3 totals 16 residues. The CDR3 nucleotides are TGTGCCAGCAGCCCCGGTTTTGGCCCGGTGAACACTGAAGCTTTCTTT. It codes for CASSPGFGPVNTEAFF.

The rearrangement links TRBV19 to TRBJ2-5, with 8 bases fitting TRBD1. Germline V lookup: CDR1 LNHDA, CDR2 SQIVND (reference sequence). The CDR3 is 15 amino acids. Unmatched junction bases numbered 8, after V lost 3 bases and J lost 5 bases. In DNA, the CDR3 is TGTGCCAGTAGTATCCAGGGGGCGCTTCGGGAGACCCAGTACTTC. It is translated as CASSIQGALRETQYF.

The CDR3 region has the DNA TGCGCCAGCCGGGGACAGGGTTACACAGATACGCAGTATTTT. The encoded protein is CASRGQGYTDTQYF. The rearrangement links TRBV5-1 to TRBJ2-3; 9 bases align to TRBD1. Trimming took 7 bases from V and 2 from J; bases not matched to a gene: 5. The CDR3 extends over 14 amino acids. Germline V gene sequence: CDR1 SGHRS, CDR2 YFSETQ.